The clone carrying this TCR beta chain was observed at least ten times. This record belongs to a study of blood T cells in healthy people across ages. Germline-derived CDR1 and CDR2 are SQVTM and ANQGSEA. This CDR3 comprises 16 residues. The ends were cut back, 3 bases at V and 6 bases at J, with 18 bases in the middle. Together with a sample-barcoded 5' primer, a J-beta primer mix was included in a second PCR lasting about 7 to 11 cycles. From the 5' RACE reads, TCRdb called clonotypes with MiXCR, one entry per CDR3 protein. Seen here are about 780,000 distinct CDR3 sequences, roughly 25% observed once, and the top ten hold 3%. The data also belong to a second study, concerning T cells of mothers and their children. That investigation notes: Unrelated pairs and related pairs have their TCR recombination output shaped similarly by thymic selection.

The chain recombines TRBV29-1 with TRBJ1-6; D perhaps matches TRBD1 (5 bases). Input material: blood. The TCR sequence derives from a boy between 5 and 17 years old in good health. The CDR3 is CSVELGLGGGNSPLHF. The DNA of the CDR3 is TGCAGCGTTGAGTTGGGCCTTGGGGGGGGTAATTCACCCCTCCACTTT.